This T cell receptor beta chain appears in the sequencing data of a study of blood T cell repertoires in COVID-19. Method: immunoSEQ multiplex PCR; TCRdb's copy keeps in-frame clones and lacks some. The sample carries about 370,000 clones, roughly 90% recorded once. V was clipped by 2 bases and J by 4 bases, with 14 bases between them. Germline V gene sequence: CDR1 MNHNS, CDR2 SASEGT. CDR3 length: 15 amino acids. V is TRBV6-1 and J is TRBJ1-1, with no clear D. This TCR derives from a woman younger than 45 who had recovered from COVID-19. The sample comprised PBMCs or T cells enriched from blood (not recorded which). The CDR3 here is CASSEYLYRGTEAFF. The CDR3 nucleotides read TGTGCCAGCAGTGAATATCTTTATCGAGGCACTGAAGCTTTCTTT.